These T cell receptor beta chains were read from a single sample in a study of low-dose radiotherapy and immunotherapy resistance in tumors. TCRdb recomputed calls from the reads with MiXCR, one row per CDR3 protein. The sample has some 52,000 distinct CDR3 sequences, approximately 33% seen once. Sample: PBMCs, taken after low-dose radiotherapy plus immunotherapy. These receptors all stem from a male donor with rectosigmoid adenocarcinoma. The CDR3 runs from the conserved cysteine through the conserved F or W. The D gene is left open where the match is weak. The size entry is marked missing in some rows and otherwise reads once, few, many or a size class.

d_call: -; clone_size: many; j_call: TRBJ2-2; v_call: TRBV4-1; cdr3_aa: CASSQDRGVGELFF; cdr3_nt: TGCGCCAGCAGCCAGGATAGGGGGGTCGGGGAGCTGTTTTTT
d_call: -; clone_size: many; j_call: TRBJ2-6; v_call: TRBV20-1; cdr3_aa: CSASRESISGANVLTF; cdr3_nt: TGCAGTGCTAGCCGGGAATCTATCTCTGGGGCCAACGTCCTGACTTTC
d_call: -; clone_size: many; j_call: TRBJ2-3; v_call: TRBV12-5; cdr3_aa: CASGVRLAISSTDTQYF; cdr3_nt: TGTGCTAGTGGTGTTCGATTGGCCATCTCATCCACAGATACGCAGTATTTT
d_call: -; clone_size: many; j_call: TRBJ1-1; v_call: TRBV7-2; cdr3_aa: CASSSNPGGEAFF; cdr3_nt: TGTGCCAGCAGCTCCAACCCTGGGGGTGAAGCTTTCTTT
d_call: -; clone_size: many; j_call: TRBJ2-5; v_call: TRBV28; cdr3_aa: CASSGGNLQETQYF; cdr3_nt: TGTGCCAGCAGTGGGGGGAACCTCCAAGAGACCCAGTACTTC
d_call: -; clone_size: many; j_call: TRBJ2-1; v_call: TRBV5-1; cdr3_aa: CASSYVGSRNEQFF; cdr3_nt: TGCGCCAGCAGCTACGTCGGGAGTCGGAATGAGCAGTTCTTC
d_call: -; clone_size: many; j_call: TRBJ2-3; v_call: TRBV20-1; cdr3_aa: CSARPSDSPKRDTQYF; cdr3_nt: TGCAGTGCTAGACCTAGCGACAGCCCCAAGCGGGATACGCAGTATTTT
d_call: -; clone_size: many; j_call: TRBJ1-1; v_call: TRBV11-3; cdr3_aa: CASSLHRNTEAFF; cdr3_nt: TGTGCCAGCAGCTTACACAGAAACACTGAAGCTTTCTTT
d_call: -; clone_size: many; j_call: TRBJ1-5; v_call: TRBV4-3; cdr3_aa: CASSQFGGDQPQHF; cdr3_nt: TGCGCCAGCAGCCAATTCGGTGGGGATCAGCCCCAGCATTTT
d_call: -; clone_size: few; j_call: TRBJ2-3; v_call: TRBV7-2; cdr3_aa: CASSLWGSRTDTQYF; cdr3_nt: TGTGCCAGCAGCTTATGGGGTAGCCGCACAGATACGCAGTATTTT
d_call: -; clone_size: -; j_call: TRBJ1-5; v_call: TRBV7-6; cdr3_aa: CASSAAQSNQPQHF; cdr3_nt: TGTGCCAGCAGCGCCGCGCAGAGCAATCAGCCCCAGCATTTT
d_call: TRBD1; clone_size: -; j_call: TRBJ2-1; v_call: TRBV9; cdr3_aa: CASSPRDRAFGEQFF; cdr3_nt: TGTGCCAGCAGCCCCCGGGACAGGGCATTCGGCGAGCAGTTCTTC
d_call: -; clone_size: few; j_call: TRBJ2-7; v_call: TRBV29-1; cdr3_aa: CSVSTRSSSYEQYF; cdr3_nt: TGCAGCGTCTCCACTAGGTCGAGCTCCTACGAGCAGTACTTC
d_call: -; clone_size: -; j_call: TRBJ2-1; v_call: TRBV9; cdr3_aa: CASSVGLPAHNEQFF; cdr3_nt: TGTGCCAGCAGCGTAGGACTCCCGGCCCACAATGAGCAGTTCTTC
d_call: TRBD1; clone_size: -; j_call: TRBJ1-5; v_call: TRBV29-1; cdr3_aa: CSAVTGADNQPQHF; cdr3_nt: TGCAGCGCCGTGACAGGGGCTGACAATCAGCCCCAGCATTTT
d_call: -; clone_size: many; j_call: TRBJ1-2; v_call: TRBV2; cdr3_aa: CASTRGGYGYTF; cdr3_nt: TGTGCCAGCACCAGGGGAGGTTATGGCTACACCTTC
d_call: -; clone_size: many; j_call: TRBJ1-1; v_call: TRBV28; cdr3_aa: CASSPRGVPEAFF; cdr3_nt: TGTGCCAGCAGCCCCCGGGGGGTACCTGAAGCTTTCTTT
d_call: -; clone_size: many; j_call: TRBJ1-6; v_call: TRBV3-1; cdr3_aa: CASSQGTSPLHF; cdr3_nt: TGTGCCAGCAGCCAGGGGACCTCACCCCTCCACTTT
d_call: TRBD1; clone_size: many; j_call: TRBJ1-1; v_call: TRBV25-1; cdr3_aa: CASSGGTGSYSDTEAFF; cdr3_nt: TGTGCCAGCAGTGGCGGGACAGGATCCTATTCGGACACTGAAGCTTTCTTT
d_call: TRBD1; clone_size: many; j_call: TRBJ2-7; v_call: TRBV29-1; cdr3_aa: CSVVLGQGRYEQYF; cdr3_nt: TGCAGCGTTGTGCTAGGACAGGGGAGGTACGAGCAGTACTTC
d_call: TRBD1; clone_size: many; j_call: TRBJ1-1; v_call: TRBV9; cdr3_aa: CASSVGGQRPEAFF; cdr3_nt: TGTGCCAGCAGCGTAGGGGGACAGCGACCTGAAGCTTTCTTT
d_call: -; clone_size: many; j_call: TRBJ1-1; v_call: TRBV7-2; cdr3_aa: CASSLALGMGTEAFF; cdr3_nt: TGTGCCAGCAGCTTAGCCCTAGGAATGGGCACTGAAGCTTTCTTT
d_call: -; clone_size: -; j_call: TRBJ1-2; v_call: TRBV20-1; cdr3_aa: CSARVGSPGGYTF; cdr3_nt: TGCAGTGCTAGAGTAGGAAGTCCCGGAGGCTACACCTTC
d_call: -; clone_size: many; j_call: TRBJ2-7; v_call: TRBV3-1; cdr3_aa: CASSLWLGTYEQYF; cdr3_nt: TGTGCCAGCAGCCTTTGGCTGGGAACCTACGAGCAGTACTTC
d_call: TRBD2; clone_size: -; j_call: TRBJ2-1; v_call: TRBV5-1; cdr3_aa: CASSLAGAGGAQFF; cdr3_nt: TGCGCCAGCAGCTTGGCCGGAGCGGGAGGGGCGCAGTTCTTC
d_call: -; clone_size: many; j_call: TRBJ1-6; v_call: TRBV7-2; cdr3_aa: CASSQLGEGYGPLHF; cdr3_nt: TGTGCCAGCAGCCAACTCGGGGAGGGGTACGGGCCCCTCCACTTT
d_call: -; clone_size: -; j_call: TRBJ2-1; v_call: TRBV27; cdr3_aa: CASTPLPGVGNEQFF; cdr3_nt: TGTGCCAGCACCCCCTTGCCGGGAGTCGGGAATGAGCAGTTCTTC
d_call: TRBD2; clone_size: -; j_call: TRBJ2-1; v_call: TRBV27; cdr3_aa: CASSTRTSGVPNEQFF; cdr3_nt: TGTGCCAGCAGTACGAGGACTAGCGGGGTCCCCAATGAGCAGTTCTTC
d_call: -; clone_size: few; j_call: TRBJ1-5; v_call: TRBV2; cdr3_aa: CASSEYQGSQPQHF; cdr3_nt: TGTGCCAGCAGTGAATACCAGGGAAGTCAGCCCCAGCATTTT
d_call: TRBD2; clone_size: many; j_call: TRBJ2-5; v_call: TRBV5-1; cdr3_aa: CASSWGGEETQYF; cdr3_nt: TGCGCCAGCAGTTGGGGGGGGGAAGAGACCCAGTACTTC
d_call: -; clone_size: few; j_call: TRBJ2-1; v_call: TRBV3-1; cdr3_aa: CASSPAGKNEQFF; cdr3_nt: TGTGCCAGCAGCCCAGCAGGTAAAAATGAGCAGTTCTTC
d_call: TRBD1; clone_size: once; j_call: TRBJ1-1; v_call: TRBV27; cdr3_aa: CASSTGGLLDTEAFF; cdr3_nt: TGTGCCAGCAGTACAGGGGGACTTCTGGACACTGAAGCTTTCTTT
d_call: TRBD1; clone_size: -; j_call: TRBJ2-7; v_call: TRBV11-1; cdr3_aa: CASSPDRGHSYEQYF; cdr3_nt: TGTGCCAGCAGCCCCGACAGGGGACACTCCTACGAGCAGTACTTC
d_call: -; clone_size: -; j_call: TRBJ2-7; v_call: TRBV18; cdr3_aa: CASSPGSPPFEQYF; cdr3_nt: TGTGCCAGCTCACCAGGAAGCCCGCCTTTCGAGCAGTACTTC
d_call: -; clone_size: many; j_call: TRBJ1-2; v_call: TRBV20-1; cdr3_aa: CSASPDYSAHGYTF; cdr3_nt: TGCAGTGCTAGTCCCGATTACAGTGCTCACGGCTACACCTTC
d_call: -; clone_size: -; j_call: TRBJ2-2; v_call: TRBV3-1; cdr3_aa: CASSQGRGGGNTGELFF; cdr3_nt: TGTGCCAGCAGCCAAGGAAGGGGAGGGGGTAACACCGGGGAGCTGTTTTTT
d_call: -; clone_size: many; j_call: TRBJ2-1; v_call: TRBV24-1; cdr3_aa: CATSGNSGTGNNNEQFF; cdr3_nt: TGTGCCACCAGTGGGAATTCCGGGACCGGGAATAACAATGAGCAGTTCTTC
d_call: -; clone_size: -; j_call: TRBJ2-7; v_call: TRBV28; cdr3_aa: CASSLSGVFYEQYF; cdr3_nt: TGTGCCAGCAGTTTATCCGGCGTGTTTTACGAGCAGTACTTC
d_call: TRBD2; clone_size: many; j_call: TRBJ2-1; v_call: TRBV7-3; cdr3_aa: CASSLSWGEGYNEQFF; cdr3_nt: TGTGCCAGCAGCTTAAGCTGGGGGGAGGGGTACAATGAGCAGTTCTTC
d_call: -; clone_size: -; j_call: TRBJ2-7; v_call: TRBV20-1; cdr3_aa: CSADAGTSTAEQYF; cdr3_nt: TGCAGTGCCGACGCCGGGACTTCAACGGCCGAGCAGTACTTC
d_call: -; clone_size: -; j_call: TRBJ2-1; v_call: TRBV19; cdr3_aa: CASSISPTLNNEQFF; cdr3_nt: TGTGCCAGTAGTATATCTCCCACCTTAAACAATGAGCAGTTCTTC
d_call: -; clone_size: many; j_call: TRBJ2-7; v_call: TRBV12-3/TRBV12-4; cdr3_aa: CASSYQAIPITYEQYF; cdr3_nt: TGTGCCAGCAGTTACCAAGCCATACCTATTACCTACGAGCAGTACTTC
d_call: -; clone_size: -; j_call: TRBJ1-2; v_call: TRBV6-2/TRBV6-3; cdr3_aa: CASSNRVLGYTF; cdr3_nt: TGTGCCAGCAGTAACAGGGTTTTGGGCTACACCTTC
d_call: -; clone_size: many; j_call: TRBJ1-4; v_call: TRBV29-1; cdr3_aa: CSVEEPGVANEKLFF; cdr3_nt: TGCAGCGTTGAAGAGCCCGGGGTTGCTAATGAAAAACTGTTTTTT
d_call: -; clone_size: once; j_call: TRBJ2-1; v_call: TRBV5-1; cdr3_aa: CASSLVGGQGNEQFF; cdr3_nt: TGCGCCAGCAGCTTGGTAGGGGGGCAAGGCAATGAGCAGTTCTTC
d_call: TRBD1; clone_size: -; j_call: TRBJ2-3; v_call: TRBV9; cdr3_aa: CASNRQGGTDTQYF; cdr3_nt: TGTGCCAGCAATAGACAGGGGGGCACAGATACGCAGTATTTT
d_call: -; clone_size: -; j_call: TRBJ1-1; v_call: TRBV28; cdr3_aa: CASSLPKGGLTEAFF; cdr3_nt: TGTGCCAGCAGTCTGCCTAAGGGTGGTCTGACTGAAGCTTTCTTT
d_call: -; clone_size: -; j_call: TRBJ1-5; v_call: TRBV12-3/TRBV12-4; cdr3_aa: CASSLPYQPQHF; cdr3_nt: TGTGCCAGCAGCTTACCTTATCAGCCCCAGCATTTT